This passage covers 12 T cell receptor beta chains from one sample sequenced in a study of response to subunit inactivated influenza vaccine. TCRdb fed the RT-PCR reads into MiXCR, producing one record per CDR3 protein. The top ten hold roughly 14% of the sample, which has about 530,000 distinct CDR3 sequences, 10% to 15% seen once. Sequenced here: PBMCs from blood, sampled roughly 46 days after vaccination. The receptors stem from a man aged 45-60 years who received an inactivated influenza vaccine.

The chain uses TRBV20-1 and TRBJ2-7; a possible D gene is TRBD1 (5 bases). CDR3 length: 13 residues. Per the germline V gene, CDR1 is DFQATT and CDR2 is SNEGSKA (reference sequence). Trimming took off 3 bases at V and 3 bases at J, with 12 bases between the two ends. The CDR3 DNA reads as TGCAGTGCTAGTCCGGACACTTTCTACGAGCAGTACTTC. Protein product: CSASPDTFYEQYF.

This clonotype turned up a few times. The chain has TRBV29-1 and TRBJ2-1; the D gene could be TRBD1 or TRBD2 (5 bases each). Germline CDR1 SQVTM, CDR2 ANQGSEA. There are 13 residues in the CDR3. V lost 4 bases to trimming and J lost 2 bases, with 9 bases between them. This CDR3 reads CSVALGAYNEQFF. CDR3 DNA sequence: TGCAGCGTTGCCTTGGGGGCCTACAATGAGCAGTTCTTC.

In this sample, this clonotype turned up many times. The chain has TRBV12-3 or TRBV12-4 and TRBJ1-1; D perhaps matches TRBD1 (6 bases). The V end was cut by 6 bases, the J end by 7 bases, with 12 bases between. This CDR3 has 12 amino acids. For the CDR3, the DNA is TGTGCCAGCAGCCTAGACAGGCTTGAAGCTTTCTTT. Residues: CASSLDRLEAFF.

This clonotype has just a few counts. This chain joins TRBV21-1 and TRBJ2-3; TRBD2 reflects the table's D call only, with no check against the DNA. TRBV21-1 is deemed a pseudogene. The CDR3 consists of 18 residues. The CDR3 DNA reads TGTGCCAGCAGCAAACTTTTCGGTCGCGGGAGGGCGGCTGATACGCAGTATTTT. Translation: CASSKLFGRGRAADTQYF.

This clonotype showed up many times. V usage is TRBV5-5 and J usage is TRBJ2-7, with D perhaps matching TRBD1 or TRBD2 (5 bases each). The germline V gene encodes CDR1 SGHKS and CDR2 YYEKEE (reference sequence). This CDR3 spans 16 amino acids. V shed 4 bases and J shed 3 bases, with 20 bases lying between them. The CDR3 DNA follows: TGTGCCAGCAGCCGCCGGGACCCAAGTTGGAGCTACGAGCAGTACTTC. Residues: CASSRRDPSWSYEQYF.

This clonotype was observed a handful of times. For the CDR3, the DNA is TGCGCCAGCAGCCAAGACCGGGCTAGCGGGAGTTACGAGCAGTACTTC. It is translated as CASSQDRASGSYEQYF. This chain links TRBV4-3 with TRBJ2-7; 10 bases line up with TRBD2. The CDR3 is 16 residues long. With V trimmed by 0 bases and J by 4 bases, 6 bases remained unmatched. Germline CDR1 and CDR2: LGHNA and YSLEER.

This rearrangement joins TRBV2 to TRBJ2-7; tentatively, D is TRBD1 (6 bases). Germline V gene lookup returns CDR1 SNHLY and CDR2 FYNNEI. The CDR3 has 13 residues. With 4 bases removed from V and 5 bases from J, the gap between germline ends came to 12 bases. CDR3 sequence reads: CASSVNRDNEQYF. DNA for the CDR3: TGTGCCAGCAGTGTGAACAGGGACAACGAGCAGTACTTC.

The chain combines TRBV10-3 with TRBJ2-3, with D perhaps matching TRBD1 (6 bases). Germline V lookup: CDR1 ENHRY, CDR2 SYGVKD. Trimming shortened V by 7 bases and J by 0 bases, and 17 bases separated the two germline ends. This CDR3 contains 16 residues. The CDR3 sequence is CAIKGHRTTSTDTQYF. The CDR3 coding sequence is TGTGCCATCAAGGGACATAGGACGACTAGCACAGATACGCAGTATTTT.

The table lists this clonotype with a few counts. This chain connects TRBV7-9 to TRBJ2-3, with D tentatively TRBD2 (5 bases). CDR1 SEHNR and CDR2 FQNEAQ come from the germline V gene (reference sequence). Trimming left V 2 bases short and J 4 bases short, with 13 bases between. The CDR3 is made up of 15 amino acids. The CDR3 region is CASSLRTGGPDTQYF. In DNA form, the CDR3 reads TGTGCCAGCAGCTTACGGACCGGCGGGCCAGATACGCAGTATTTT.

This clonotype has a handful of counts. The rearrangement uses TRBV6-2 or TRBV6-3 and TRBJ2-1, with 7 bases fitting TRBD2. V dropped 3 bases and J dropped 2; count of bases not matched to a gene: 10. CDR3 length: 17 residues. Germline V gives CDR1 MNHEY, CDR2 SVGEGT. CDR3 loop: CASSYSTTGLPYNEQFF. For the CDR3, the DNA is TGTGCCAGCAGTTATTCAACTACGGGACTACCCTACAATGAGCAGTTCTTC.

This clonotype was recorded at least ten times. The V gene is TRBV28, the J gene TRBJ2-1, with 7 positions matching TRBD1. Germline V gene data show CDR1 as MDHEN and CDR2 as SYDVKM. CDR3 length: 14 amino acids. The J segment lost 7 bases and the V segment lost 4 bases, leaving 7 bases of the junction unmatched. DNA for the CDR3: TGTGCCAGCAGTTCGAAAACAGGGGTTAATGAGCAGTTCTTC. As protein: CASSSKTGVNEQFF.

V gene TRBV9 combines with J gene TRBJ2-7, with D perhaps matching TRBD2 (5 bases). The V gene lost 3 bases and the J gene lost 3 bases, with 13 bases spanning the gap. The CDR3 extends over 14 amino acids. Germline assignment: CDR1 SGDLS and CDR2 YYNGEE. CDR3 DNA sequence: TGTGCCAGCAGCGCCCAAACAACTAGCTACGAGCAGTACTTC. Residues: CASSAQTTSYEQYF.